The sequence of this T cell receptor (beta chain) was determined in a study of shared clonotypes between healthy human individuals. Germline CDR1 and CDR2: SNHLY and FYNNEI. V shed 5 bases and J 7 bases; nucleotides not matched to a gene: 6. The CDR3 length is 14 residues. Naive CD8 cells lacked CD45RO and underwent positive selection for CCR7, leaving out terminally differentiated effector memory CD45RA+ cells. This clone was detected only once. Using immunoSEQ multiplex PCR, the repertoire was profiled, and TCRdb retains in-frame clones only, with some absent. The repertoire holds about 590,000 clones, with roughly 96% as singletons.

This chain connects TRBV2 to TRBJ1-3; 9 bases map to TRBD1. Sequencing was performed on naive CD8+ T cells sorted from blood. The clonotype comes from a woman younger than 45 in good health. The CDR3 protein is CASSPGQGTNTIYF. The CDR3, as DNA: TGTGCCAGCAGTCCGGGACAGGGAACGAACACCATATATTTT.